The table lists the clone carrying this T cell receptor (beta chain) with a few counts. The antigen is undetermined. The entry originates in a study of CD8 T cells in ankylosing spondylitis. Study results and caveats: Disease-linked clones displayed a CD8+ phenotype and appeared relatively rarely in peripheral blood.

Each CDR3 protein gets one entry after TCRdb re-called the 5' RACE reads with MiXCR. The table records 250,000 to 400,000 distinct CDR3 sequences, approximately 10% of them present only once. The CDR3 totals 15 residues. The V gene lost 4 bases and the J gene lost 5 bases, with 17 bases spanning the gap. Germline loops: CDR1 SGHDT, CDR2 YYEEEE. This clonotype was obtained from a female donor with ankylosing spondylitis or in good health (not recorded which). This chain joins TRBV5-6 and TRBJ2-3; D is perhaps TRBD1 or TRBD2 (6 bases each). Sequencing used blood, either unsorted or a sorted T cell fraction (not recorded which). DNA of the CDR3: TGTGCCAGCAGCCCCGAGTGGGGGGCTGGAGATACGCAGTATTTT. It is translated as CASSPEWGAGDTQYF.